The rows below give T cell receptor beta chains drawn from one sample of a study of identical twins. A single record per CDR3 protein comes from TCRdb applying MiXCR to the 5' RACE reads. The data contain under 800,000 distinct CDR3 sequences, around 20% of them singletons. These data also featured in a second study, about T cells expressing NK-cell markers.

The sequenced sample consisted of PBMCs. Every receptor here comes from a woman aged 18-29 years in good health. Each CDR3 is given with its conserved first and last residue.

TRBV29-1	TRBJ2-7	CSVSDRWSSYEQYF
TRBV7-9	TRBJ1-6	CASSLATVNSPLHF
TRBV12-3/TRBV12-4	TRBJ2-7	CASSDLRAHEQYF
TRBV5-1	TRBJ2-7	CASKGTGGYEQYF
TRBV28	TRBJ2-3	CASSRSGTYHTDTQYF
TRBV6-1	TRBJ1-2	CASSTTRQSIDGYTF
TRBV5-1	TRBJ2-1	CASSSPTSHSSYNEQFF
TRBV25-1	TRBJ2-6	CASSDGALIGANVLTF
TRBV7-9	TRBJ1-1	CASSLEGASTQNTEAFF
TRBV29-1	TRBJ1-1	CSVQMIVNTEAFF
TRBV5-1	TRBJ2-5	CASSLGTIVEETQYF
TRBV11-2	TRBJ2-7	CASSLLHGESEQYF
TRBV5-6	TRBJ2-5	CASSLGSEYQETQYF
TRBV4-1	TRBJ1-2	CASSQAQGPIGGYTF
TRBV20-1	TRBJ2-1	CSAPLLAGGPDEQFF
TRBV20-1	TRBJ1-5	CSARPGTPSPQHF
TRBV5-1	TRBJ1-5	CASSLEGRSNQPQHF
TRBV6-1	TRBJ1-6	CASSGSLGGRGSPLHF
TRBV7-9	TRBJ2-5	CASSLARGGPTQQTQYF
TRBV5-1	TRBJ2-1	CATNPGGGASIEQFF
TRBV6-5	TRBJ2-7	CASSYSTGLNEQYF
TRBV12-3/TRBV12-4	TRBJ2-6	CASSPYHRTPGANVLTF
TRBV3-1	TRBJ2-1	CASSHLGQNEQFF
TRBV3-1	TRBJ2-1	CASSQGGMGTSGRSWSDEQFF
TRBV20-1	TRBJ2-2	CSGSKVGTGELFF
TRBV5-1	TRBJ1-6	CATNMGFFNSPLHF
TRBV20-1	TRBJ1-5	CSARVALERGQPQHF